This TCR beta chain was sequenced for a study of siplizumab effects on memory and regulatory T cells. Overall study results and limits: There appeared to be greater diversity in naive T cells than in memory cells, and naive T cells seemed major contributors to the alloresponse.

It was 85,000 to 100,000 TCR templates that were assayed per sample. Generated by immunoSEQ multiplex PCR, the TCRdb table keeps only in-frame clones and is missing some. The sample has some 100,000 clones, 90% to 95% seen once. Germline trimming cut 2 bases from V and 4 bases from J; bases unmatched to any gene: 7. CDR3 size: 15 residues. Per the germline V gene, CDR1 is SEHNR and CDR2 is FQNEAQ (reference sequence). In the case of this clone: Its target is unknown.

Sequencing used non-Treg CD4+ T cells sorted from blood. This clonotype was sampled from a human donor in good health. This sequence joins TRBV7-9 and TRBJ2-5; 7 bases are a match to TRBD1. The CDR3 is CASSLPTGQLETQYF. The DNA of the CDR3 is TGTGCCAGCAGCTTACCTACGGGACAGTTAGAGACCCAGTACTTC. Combining the CDR3 with reference TRBV7-9 and TRBJ2-5 gives the whole variable domain DTGVSQNPRHKITKRGQNVTFRCDPISEHNRLYWYRQTLGQGPEFLTYFQNEAQLEKSRLLSDRFSAERPKGSFSTLEIQRTEQGDSAMYLCASSLPTGQLETQYFGPGTRLLVL.